One sample yielded the 25 T cell receptor beta chains listed below, sequenced in a study of T cells in Graves' hyperthyroidism and ophthalmopathy. Regions amplified from RNA transcripts were the TCR beta CDR3 regions. Researchers ran a first-round RT-PCR on the TCR CDR3 using the HTBI primer set. TCRdb called the multiplex PCR reads again in MiXCR, with one record for every CDR3 protein. Of over 250,000 distinct CDR3 sequences in the sample, roughly an eighth were seen once. The specimen was blood. These receptors originate from a woman between 40 and 50 years old with Graves' ophthalmopathy.

This clonotype was seen many times. The chain joins TRBV5-6 to TRBJ1-1; the D gene is possibly TRBD1 (6 bases). CDR3 length: 15 amino acids. The germline V and J ends were trimmed by 4 bases and 1 base, with 14 bases remaining between them. CDR1 is SGHDT, CDR2 YYEEEE, per germline. The CDR3: CASSPPAGANTEAFF. The CDR3 nucleotides read TGTGCCAGCAGCCCACCGGCAGGGGCGAACACTGAAGCTTTCTTT.

CDR3 coding DNA: TGTGCCAGCAGCCTATACTTACGAGATACGCAGTATTTT. Protein product: CASSLYLRDTQYF. This sequence joins TRBV7-2 and TRBJ2-3; D is undetermined. Trimming removed 5 bases at V and 5 bases at J, with 11 bases between. The germline gives CDR1 SGHTA, CDR2 FQGNSA. The CDR3 has 13 amino acids.

This clonotype was detected ten times or more. The V gene is TRBV11-2, the J gene TRBJ2-7, with TRBD2 matching 8 bases. V lost 3 bases and J lost 4; bases outside the gene matches: 5. The CDR3 covers 14 residues. Germline-derived CDR1 and CDR2 are SGHAT and FQNNGV. The CDR3 nucleotides are TGTGCCAGCAGCTTGGGGACTAGGTGGTACGAGCAGTACTTC. This sequence encodes CASSLGTRWYEQYF.

This clonotype was recorded at least ten times. The chain uses TRBV28 and TRBJ1-5; D gene unclear. V lost 2 bases and J lost 4, with 0 bases in between. CDR1 is MDHEN, CDR2 SYDVKM, per germline. The CDR3 has 11 residues. The DNA of the CDR3 is TGTGCCAGCAGTTTAAATCAGCCCCAGCATTTT. It is translated as CASSLNQPQHF.

This clonotype was seen repeatedly, ten times or more. The genes are TRBV6-1 and TRBJ1-5, with a weak D call TRBD1 (6 bases). The CDR3 extends over 15 amino acids. Trimming took off 2 bases at V and 6 bases at J, with 14 bases between the two ends. The germline V gene has CDR1 MNHNS and CDR2 SASEGT. In nucleotides, the CDR3 is TGTGCCAGCAGTGAACTCGCAGGGGCCCCTCAGCCCCAGCATTTT. Its protein is CASSELAGAPQPQHF.

The chain joins TRBV5-6 to TRBJ1-1; D is uncertain. The V gene's germline CDR1 is SGHDT and CDR2 YYEEEE. V lost 4 bases and J 8 bases, leaving 15 bases between the germline ends. This CDR3 contains 13 residues. Here the CDR3 reads CASSQYGVAEAFF. DNA for the CDR3: TGTGCCAGCAGCCAATACGGGGTAGCCGAAGCTTTCTTT.

This clonotype was seen a handful of times. The chain links TRBV4-2 to TRBJ1-2, with 7 bases lining up with TRBD1. Germline CDR1 and CDR2: LGHNA and YNFKEQ. Trimming at V came to 4 bases and at J to 8 bases, leaving 7 bases not matched to a gene. This CDR3 contains 13 residues. CDR3 coding DNA: TGTGCCAGCAGCCCTCCGACAGGGTTGGGCTACACCTTC. It encodes CASSPPTGLGYTF.

This clonotype was seen repeatedly, ten times or more. The chain carries TRBV29-1 and TRBJ2-7, with no clear D. The ends were cut back, 2 bases at V and 3 bases at J, with 8 bases in the middle. The length of the CDR3 is 12 residues. Per germline, CDR1 SQVTM and CDR2 ANQGSEA. CDR3 sequence: CSVEYDGYEQYF. For the CDR3, the DNA is TGCAGCGTTGAATACGACGGCTACGAGCAGTACTTC.

This clonotype appeared many times. The chain is built from TRBV20-1 and TRBJ2-4; 7 bases line up with TRBD2. The CDR3 covers 17 residues. Germline values: CDR1 DFQATT, CDR2 SNEGSKA (reference sequence). Germline trimming cut 0 bases from V and 0 bases from J; bases unmatched to any gene: 8. CDR3 sequence: CSARDLTGEGAKNIQYF. CDR3 coding DNA: TGCAGTGCTAGAGATCTCACCGGGGAGGGAGCCAAAAACATTCAGTACTTC.

The chain couples TRBV7-8 to TRBJ2-1, with 11 bases that match TRBD2. The CDR3 has 15 residues. Germline lookup yields CDR1 SGHVS and CDR2 FQNEAQ. V dropped 1 base and J dropped 8; count of bases not matched to a gene: 4. In DNA form, the CDR3 reads TGTGCCAGCAGCTTAGGTAGCGGGAGGGGGTATGAGCAGTTCTTC. Amino acid sequence: CASSLGSGRGYEQFF.

This clonotype occurred a few times. This rearrangement joins TRBV19 to TRBJ1-2; TRBD1 matches 9 bases. V was clipped by 2 bases and J by 6 bases; unmatched bases: 7. The germline CDR1 and CDR2 sequences are LNHDA and SQIVND (reference sequence). The CDR3 spans 15 residues. Here the CDR3 DNA reads TGTGCCAGTAGTATATTCAACAGGGGGCAGAATGGCTACACCTTC. Encoded protein: CASSIFNRGQNGYTF.

The rearrangement joins TRBV5-1 to TRBJ2-2, with a tentative D call TRBD2 (6 bases). Trimming cost V 5 bases and J 2 bases, with 13 bases left between them. The CDR3 contains 15 residues. CDR1 is SGHRS, CDR2 YFSETQ, per germline. For the CDR3, the DNA is TGCGCCAGCAGTACACCGGGACTCAACACCGGGGAGCTGTTTTTT. Translating it yields CASSTPGLNTGELFF. The full variable domain, rest sourced from reference TRBV5-1 and TRBJ2-2, is KAGVTQTPRYLIKTRGQQVTLSCSPISGHRSVSWYQQTPGQGLQFLFEYFSETQRNKGNFPGRFSGRQFSNSRSEMNVSTLELGDSALYLCASSTPGLNTGELFFGEGSRLTVL.

This clonotype was counted at least ten times. Here the CDR3 reads CASRMREYSNQPQHF. CDR3 DNA: TGTGCCAGCAGGATGAGGGAGTATAGCAATCAGCCCCAGCATTTT. The V and J genes are TRBV6-1 and TRBJ1-5; no clear D gene. The germline CDR1 and CDR2 sequences are MNHNS and SASEGT. With 6 bases removed from V and 0 bases from J, the gap between germline ends came to 12 bases. The CDR3 spans 15 residues.

V is TRBV10-3 and J is TRBJ2-7; 11 bases fit TRBD1. The ends lost 6 bases at V and 4 bases at J; junction bases unmatched: 5. The CDR3 consists of 14 residues. Germline CDR1 and CDR2: ENHRY and SYGVKD. DNA of the CDR3: TGTGCCATCAGGGGGGACAGGGGGTCTTACGAGCAGTACTTC. Amino acids: CAIRGDRGSYEQYF.

A remark on this clonotype: A much more abundant neighbour one base away suggests this may be a read error. V and J are TRBV5-1 and TRBJ2-3; D is unresolved. The CDR3 loop spans 14 amino acids. V lost 2 bases to trimming and J lost 0 bases, with 7 bases between them. Per germline, CDR1 SGHRS and CDR2 YFSETQ. For the CDR3, the DNA is TGCGCCAGCAGCTTCATCCTGAGCACAGATACGCAGTATTTT. Residues: CASSFILSTDTQYF.

In its sample, this clonotype was seen a few times. The chain uses TRBV15 and TRBJ2-1; 9 positions agree with TRBD1. CDR1 and CDR2 (germline): LNHNV, YYDKDF (reference sequence). The CDR3 spans 16 residues. With 1 base clipped from V and 6 bases from J, the junction kept 7 bases outside the gene matches. For the CDR3, the DNA is TGTGCCACCAGCAGAGCCTCCGGGACAGGGTCCAATGAGCAGTTCTTC. The encoded protein is CATSRASGTGSNEQFF.

This clonotype was seen ten or more times. The gene calls are TRBV12-3 or TRBV12-4 and TRBJ2-6; D is undetermined. V was trimmed by 5 bases and J by 0 bases, leaving 2 bases between them. CDR3 length: 13 amino acids. The CDR3 sequence is CASSRSGANVLTF. The CDR3 coding sequence is TGTGCCAGCAGTCGCTCTGGGGCCAACGTCCTGACTTTC.

This clonotype was recorded many times. The gene calls are TRBV7-9 and TRBJ2-7; 9 bases are shared with TRBD2. Germline CDR1 is SEHNR and CDR2 is FQNEAQ (reference sequence). The CDR3 extends over 15 amino acids. The V gene end was trimmed by 0 bases and the J gene end by 4 bases; junction bases not matched to a gene: 4. This CDR3 reads CASSLAASGIYEQYF. CDR3 DNA sequence: TGTGCCAGCAGCTTAGCGGCTAGCGGGATTTACGAGCAGTACTTC.

This clonotype has a handful of counts. J is TRBJ2-2 and V is TRBV24-1; weak D call: TRBD2 (6 bases). CDR1 KGHDR and CDR2 SFDVKD come from the germline V gene. Trimming removed 0 bases from V and 5 bases from J, with 6 bases in between. The CDR3 runs to 14 residues. The CDR3 region is CATSDLRETGELFF. The CDR3 DNA sequence: TGTGCCACCAGTGATTTGCGGGAGACCGGGGAGCTGTTTTTT.

There are many counts of this clonotype. The chain links TRBV27 to TRBJ2-5; TRBD1 is a possible D gene (6 bases). V gave up 8 bases and J gave up 7 bases, with 11 bases separating them. This CDR3 has 11 residues. In germline, CDR1 is MNHEY, CDR2 SMNVEV (reference sequence). The CDR3, as DNA: TGTGCCAGCGCTCAAGGGGGGACCCAGTACTTC. Protein: CASAQGGTQYF.

The rearrangement uses TRBV27 and TRBJ1-1; D perhaps matches TRBD1 (5 bases). V gave up 9 bases and J gave up 7 bases, with 12 bases separating them. Germline V lookup: CDR1 MNHEY, CDR2 SMNVEV (reference sequence). CDR3 length: 11 amino acids. CDR3 region: CASQTGGEAFF. For the CDR3, the DNA is TGTGCCAGTCAAACCGGGGGTGAAGCTTTCTTT.

This clonotype was seen at least ten times. V and J are TRBV12-3 or TRBV12-4 and TRBJ1-1; D not certain. V was clipped by 2 bases and J by 2 bases, with 12 bases between them. CDR3 length: 15 residues. CDR3 amino acids: CASSLTGRVNTEAFF. The CDR3 DNA sequence: TGTGCCAGCAGTTTAACTGGGAGGGTAAACACTGAAGCTTTCTTT.

About this clonotype itself: A read error is possible here, since a much larger clone lies one base away. The chain carries TRBV6-5 and TRBJ1-6; no clear D. Trimming pared 4 bases from V and 2 bases from J, leaving 9 bases between. Germline V gene sequence: CDR1 MNHEY, CDR2 SVGAGI. CDR3 size: 15 residues. CDR3 coding DNA: TGTGCCAGCAGTTCCGGCAGCCCCTATAATTCACCCCTCCACTTT. It yields the protein CASSSGSPYNSPLHF.

This clonotype was seen more than once but under ten times. The chain recombines TRBV3-1 with TRBJ2-1; D is uncertain. The CDR3 is 16 amino acids. CDR1 and CDR2 (germline): LGHDT, YNNKEL (reference sequence). V was trimmed by 0 bases and J by 0 bases, leaving 9 bases between them. The CDR3 is CASSQDLRSSYNEQFF. CDR3 in DNA: TGTGCCAGCAGCCAAGATCTCCGGAGCTCCTACAATGAGCAGTTCTTC.

This clonotype was counted only a few times. The chain uses TRBV28 and TRBJ2-7, with 7 bases fitting TRBD1. This CDR3 contains 15 residues. The germline CDR1 and CDR2 sequences are MDHEN and SYDVKM. V lost 8 bases and J lost 2; bases outside the gene matches: 12. CDR3 amino acids: CASEAPTGIPYEQYF. CDR3 coding DNA: TGTGCCAGCGAGGCTCCGACAGGGATCCCCTACGAGCAGTACTTC.